The T cell receptor beta chain under discussion was sequenced for a study of blood T cell repertoires in COVID-19. About the study: Nucleic acid was either cDNA or gDNA, and it came from T cells, B-cell-depleted T cells, or PBMCs.

The data were produced by immunoSEQ multiplex PCR, yet TCRdb's version contains in-frame clones alone and is incomplete. The top ten hold less than 6.5% of the sample, which has roughly 150,000 clones, 70% to 90% seen once. Germline CDR1 and CDR2: LNHDA and SQIVND (reference sequence). V shed 6 bases, J shed 7 bases, and the junction held 10 bases outside the gene matches. The CDR3 spans 15 residues. The chain combines TRBV19 with TRBJ1-5; 9 nucleotides agree with TRBD1. The source of this sequence is a human donor in a cohort sampled during active COVID-19. Sequencing was carried out using peripheral blood. The CDR3: CASSSGQGNWQPQHF. CDR3 sequence (DNA): TGTGCCAGTAGCTCCGGACAGGGGAATTGGCAGCCCCAGCATTTT.